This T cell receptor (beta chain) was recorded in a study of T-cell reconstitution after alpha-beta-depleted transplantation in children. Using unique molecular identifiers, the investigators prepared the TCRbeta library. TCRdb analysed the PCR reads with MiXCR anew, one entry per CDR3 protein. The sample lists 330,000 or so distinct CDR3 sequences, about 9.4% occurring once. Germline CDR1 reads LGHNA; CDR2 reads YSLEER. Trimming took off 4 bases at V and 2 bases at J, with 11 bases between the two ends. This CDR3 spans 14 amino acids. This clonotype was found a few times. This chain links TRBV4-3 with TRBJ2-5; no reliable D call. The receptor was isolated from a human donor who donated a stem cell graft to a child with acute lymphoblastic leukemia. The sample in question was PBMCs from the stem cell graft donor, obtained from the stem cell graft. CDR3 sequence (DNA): TGCGCCAGCAGCCCCCAGGTCAGTCAAGAGACCCAGTACTTC. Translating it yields CASSPQVSQETQYF.